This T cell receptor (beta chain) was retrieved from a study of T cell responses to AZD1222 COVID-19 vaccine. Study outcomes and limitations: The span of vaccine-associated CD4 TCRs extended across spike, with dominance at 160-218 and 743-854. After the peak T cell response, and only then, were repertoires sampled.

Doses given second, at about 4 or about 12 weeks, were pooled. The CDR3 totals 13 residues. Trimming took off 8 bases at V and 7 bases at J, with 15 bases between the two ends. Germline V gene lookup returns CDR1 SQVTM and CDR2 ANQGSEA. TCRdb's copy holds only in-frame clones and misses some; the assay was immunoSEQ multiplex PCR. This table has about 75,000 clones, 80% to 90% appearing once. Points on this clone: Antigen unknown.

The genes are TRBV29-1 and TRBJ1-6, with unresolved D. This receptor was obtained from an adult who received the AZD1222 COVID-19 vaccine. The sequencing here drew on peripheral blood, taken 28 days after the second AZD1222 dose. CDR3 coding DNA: TGCAGCCTCAACGCTCTAGGGAATTCACCCCTCCACTTT. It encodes CSLNALGNSPLHF.